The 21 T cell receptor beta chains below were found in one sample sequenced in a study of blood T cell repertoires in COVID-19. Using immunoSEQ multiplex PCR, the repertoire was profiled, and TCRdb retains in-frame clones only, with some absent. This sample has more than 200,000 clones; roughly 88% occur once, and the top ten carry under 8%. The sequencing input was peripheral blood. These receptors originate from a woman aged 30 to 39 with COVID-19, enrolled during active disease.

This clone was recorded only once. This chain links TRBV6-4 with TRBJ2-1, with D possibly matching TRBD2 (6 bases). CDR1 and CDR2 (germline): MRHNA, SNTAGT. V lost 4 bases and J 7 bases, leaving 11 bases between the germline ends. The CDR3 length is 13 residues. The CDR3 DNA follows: TGTGCCAGCAGTGGGGGACTTATTAATGAGCAGTTCTTC. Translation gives CASSGGLINEQFF.

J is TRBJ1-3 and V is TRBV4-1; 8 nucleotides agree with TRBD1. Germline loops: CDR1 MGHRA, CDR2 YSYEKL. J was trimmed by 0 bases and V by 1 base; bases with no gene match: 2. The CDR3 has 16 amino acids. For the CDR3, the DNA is TGCGCCAGCAGCCAAGTTGACAGGGGCTCTGGAAACACCATATATTTT. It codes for CASSQVDRGSGNTIYF.

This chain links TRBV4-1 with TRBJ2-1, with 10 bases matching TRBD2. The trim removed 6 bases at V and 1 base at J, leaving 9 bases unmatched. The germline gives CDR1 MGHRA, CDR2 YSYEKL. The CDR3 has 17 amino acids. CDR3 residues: CASRGLAGVPSYNEQFF. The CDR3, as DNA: TGCGCCAGCAGGGGTCTAGCGGGAGTTCCGTCCTACAATGAGCAGTTCTTC.

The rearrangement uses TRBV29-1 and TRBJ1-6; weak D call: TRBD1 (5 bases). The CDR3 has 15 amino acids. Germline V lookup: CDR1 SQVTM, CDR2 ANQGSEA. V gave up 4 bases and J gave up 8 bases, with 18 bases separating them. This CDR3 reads CSVAVLEGRDSPLHF. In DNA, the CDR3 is TGCAGCGTTGCCGTACTAGAGGGGAGGGATTCACCCCTCCACTTT. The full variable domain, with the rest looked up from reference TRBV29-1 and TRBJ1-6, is SAVISQKPSRDICQRGTSLTIQCQVDSQVTMMFWYRQQPGQSLTLIATANQGSEATYESGFVIDKFPISRPNLTFSTLTVSNMSPEDSSIYLCSVAVLEGRDSPLHFGNGTRLTVT.

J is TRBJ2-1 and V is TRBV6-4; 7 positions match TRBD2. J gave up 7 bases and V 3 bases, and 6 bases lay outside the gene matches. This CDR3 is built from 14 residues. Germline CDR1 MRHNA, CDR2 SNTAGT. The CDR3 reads CASSEGREGNEQFF. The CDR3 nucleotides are TGTGCCAGCAGTGAAGGCAGGGAGGGTAATGAGCAGTTCTTC.

In DNA, the CDR3 is TGCGCCAGCAGCTCGACAGGGGTGAACACTGAAGCTTTCTTT. It specifies CASSSTGVNTEAFF. The gene calls are TRBV5-1 and TRBJ1-1, with 8 bases matching TRBD1. The CDR3 is 14 residues long. V shed 3 bases and J 0 bases; nucleotides not matched to a gene: 1. Germline V lookup: CDR1 SGHRS, CDR2 YFSETQ.

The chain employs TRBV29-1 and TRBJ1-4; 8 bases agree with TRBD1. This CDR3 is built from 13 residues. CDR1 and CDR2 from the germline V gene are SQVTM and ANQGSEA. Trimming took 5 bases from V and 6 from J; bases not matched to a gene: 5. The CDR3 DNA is TGCAGCGTTTCCGGGACAGGTGATGAAAAACTGTTTTTT. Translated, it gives CSVSGTGDEKLFF.

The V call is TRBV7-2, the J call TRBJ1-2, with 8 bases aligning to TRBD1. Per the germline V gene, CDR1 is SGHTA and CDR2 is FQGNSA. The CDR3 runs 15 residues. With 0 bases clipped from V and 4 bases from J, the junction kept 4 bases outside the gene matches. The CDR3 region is CASSLAQGAGYGYTF. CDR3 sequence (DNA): TGTGCCAGCAGCTTAGCTCAGGGGGCTGGCTATGGCTACACCTTC.

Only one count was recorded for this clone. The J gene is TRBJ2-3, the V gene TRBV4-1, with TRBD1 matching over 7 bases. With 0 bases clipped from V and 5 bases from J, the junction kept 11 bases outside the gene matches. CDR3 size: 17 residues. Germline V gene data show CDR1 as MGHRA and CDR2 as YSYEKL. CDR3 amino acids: CASSQDPSGTVLDTQYF. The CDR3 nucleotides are TGCGCCAGCAGCCAAGATCCATCGGGGACAGTCTTAGATACGCAGTATTTT.

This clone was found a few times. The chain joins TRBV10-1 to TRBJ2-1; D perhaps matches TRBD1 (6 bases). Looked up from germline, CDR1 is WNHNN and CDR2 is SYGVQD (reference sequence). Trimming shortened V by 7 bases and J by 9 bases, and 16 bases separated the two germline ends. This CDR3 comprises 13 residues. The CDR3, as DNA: TGCGCCAGCACCCCGAGGGGGACGGGTGAGCAGTTCTTC. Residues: CASTPRGTGEQFF.

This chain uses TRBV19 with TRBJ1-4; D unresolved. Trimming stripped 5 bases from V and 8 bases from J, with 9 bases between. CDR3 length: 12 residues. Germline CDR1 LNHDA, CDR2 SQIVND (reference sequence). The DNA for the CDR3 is TGTGCCAGTAGTGGAGAATTCGAAAAACTGTTTTTT. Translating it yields CASSGEFEKLFF. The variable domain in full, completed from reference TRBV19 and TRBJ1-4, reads DGGITQSPKYLFRKEGQNVTLSCEQNLNHDAMYWYRQDPGQGLRLIYYSQIVNDFQKGDIAEGYSVSREKKESFPLTVTSAQKNPTAFYLCASSGEFEKLFFGSGTQLSVL.

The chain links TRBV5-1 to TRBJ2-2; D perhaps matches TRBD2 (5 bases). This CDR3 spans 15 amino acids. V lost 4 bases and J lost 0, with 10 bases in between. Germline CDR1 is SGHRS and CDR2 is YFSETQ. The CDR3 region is CASSPGGTNTGELFF. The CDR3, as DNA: TGCGCCAGCAGCCCCGGAGGAACGAACACCGGGGAGCTGTTTTTT.

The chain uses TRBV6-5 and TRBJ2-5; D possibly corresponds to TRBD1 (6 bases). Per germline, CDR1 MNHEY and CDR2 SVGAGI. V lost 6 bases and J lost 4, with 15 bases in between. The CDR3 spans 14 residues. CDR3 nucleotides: TGTGCCAGCAGAACCTCGGGCAGGGGAGAGACCCAGTACTTC. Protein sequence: CASRTSGRGETQYF.

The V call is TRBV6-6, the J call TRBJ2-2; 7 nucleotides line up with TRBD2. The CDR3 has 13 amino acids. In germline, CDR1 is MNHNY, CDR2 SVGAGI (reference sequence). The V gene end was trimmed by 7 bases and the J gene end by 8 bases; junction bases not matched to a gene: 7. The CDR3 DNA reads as TGTGCCAGCATAGGACTAGGGAGTGGGGAGCTGTTTTTT. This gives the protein CASIGLGSGELFF.

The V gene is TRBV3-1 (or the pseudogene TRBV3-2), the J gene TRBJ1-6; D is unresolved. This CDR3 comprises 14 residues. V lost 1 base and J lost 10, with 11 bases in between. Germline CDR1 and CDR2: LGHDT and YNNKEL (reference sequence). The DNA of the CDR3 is TGTGCCAGCAGCCAAGGGAGGAGGAACTCACCCCTCCACTTT. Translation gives CASSQGRRNSPLHF.

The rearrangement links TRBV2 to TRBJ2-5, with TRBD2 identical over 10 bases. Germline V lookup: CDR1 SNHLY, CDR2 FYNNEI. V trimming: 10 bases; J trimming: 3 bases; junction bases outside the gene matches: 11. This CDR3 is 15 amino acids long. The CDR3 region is CATQAGGPGKETQYF. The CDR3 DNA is TGTGCCACCCAAGCGGGAGGGCCTGGGAAAGAGACCCAGTACTTC.

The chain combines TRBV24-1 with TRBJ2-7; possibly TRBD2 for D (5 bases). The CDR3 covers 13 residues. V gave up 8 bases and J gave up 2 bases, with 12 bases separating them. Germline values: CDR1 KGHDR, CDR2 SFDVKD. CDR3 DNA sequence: TGTGCCACCACCCCGGACTCACCCTACGAGCAGTACGTC. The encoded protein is CATTPDSPYEQYV.

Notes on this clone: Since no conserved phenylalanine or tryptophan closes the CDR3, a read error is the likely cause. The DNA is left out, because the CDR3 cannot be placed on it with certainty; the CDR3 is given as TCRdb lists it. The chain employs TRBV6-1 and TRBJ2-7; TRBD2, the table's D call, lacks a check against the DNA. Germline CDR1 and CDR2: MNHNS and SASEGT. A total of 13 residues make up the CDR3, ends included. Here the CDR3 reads CASSERGVGLLRI.

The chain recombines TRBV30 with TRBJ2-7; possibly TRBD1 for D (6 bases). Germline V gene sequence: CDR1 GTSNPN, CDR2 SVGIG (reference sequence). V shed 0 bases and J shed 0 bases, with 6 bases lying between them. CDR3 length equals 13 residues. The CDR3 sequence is CAWSVGGSYEQYV. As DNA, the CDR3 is TGTGCCTGGAGTGTAGGGGGCTCCTACGAGCAGTACGTC.

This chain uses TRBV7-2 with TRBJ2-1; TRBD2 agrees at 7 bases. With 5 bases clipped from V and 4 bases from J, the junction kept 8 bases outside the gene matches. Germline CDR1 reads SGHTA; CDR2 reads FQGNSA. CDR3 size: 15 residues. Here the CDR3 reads CASSPEGGTYNEQFF. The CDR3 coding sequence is TGTGCCAGCAGCCCCGAGGGAGGGACTTACAATGAGCAGTTCTTC. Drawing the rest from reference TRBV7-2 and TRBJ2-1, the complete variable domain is GAGVSQSPSNKVTEKGKDVELRCDPISGHTALYWYRQSLGQGLEFLIYFQGNSAPDKSGLPSDRFSAERTGGSVSTLTIQRTQQEDSAVYLCASSPEGGTYNEQFFGPGTRLTVL.

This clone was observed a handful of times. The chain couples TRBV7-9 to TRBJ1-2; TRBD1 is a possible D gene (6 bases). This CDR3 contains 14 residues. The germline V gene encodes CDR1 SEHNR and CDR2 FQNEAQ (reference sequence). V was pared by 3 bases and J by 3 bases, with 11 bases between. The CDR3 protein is CASSFGGLDYGYTF. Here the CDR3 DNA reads TGTGCCAGCAGCTTCGGGGGGCTGGACTATGGCTACACCTTC.